The clone carrying this T cell receptor beta chain was picked up one time. Germline V gives CDR1 KGHSH, CDR2 LQKENI. The CDR3 spans 14 residues. Trimming took off 1 base at V and 10 bases at J, with 11 bases between the two ends. Amplification used 60 Vbeta primers and 13 Jbeta primers. Per the original methods: Later, about 80 million unique TCR beta chains were counted in an analysis, and around 11 million of them were shared. This table comes from immunoSEQ multiplex PCR, and its TCRdb copy is limited to in-frame clones, with some not included. The D gene and trimming were derived from the DNA, and the V and J assignments and clone size from that table. The sample includes about 160,000 clones, 70% to 80% of them seen just once. These data belong to a study of cytomegalovirus exposure and HLA in healthy donors. Study at large: Most donors, approximately 82% of several hundred genotyped, fell in the Caucasian-associated ancestry cluster.

The chain joins TRBV18 to TRBJ1-6; unclear D gene. This receptor was obtained from a human donor in good health. The sample consisted of PBMCs. CDR3: CASSPLEMGSPLHF. DNA of the CDR3: TGTGCCAGCTCACCACTGGAAATGGGCTCACCCCTCCACTTT.